This T cell receptor (beta chain) was captured in a study of high-grade serous ovarian cancer treatment subgroups. Germline values: CDR1 SNHLY, CDR2 FYNNEI. The length of the CDR3 is 16 residues. V trimming: 7 bases; J trimming: 4 bases; junction bases outside the gene matches: 7. General study findings and limits: TCR relatedness rose with neoantigen level and trended with mutation load. The analyses considered CDR3 and ignored CDR1 and CDR2. These tumor repertoires lack spatial information from bulk sequencing.

Tumor samples were obtained before definitive surgery or chemotherapy. This clone appeared once. Its target is not known. TCRdb's copy holds only in-frame clones and misses some; the assay was immunoSEQ multiplex PCR. The sample holds 500 to 750 clones, about 82% seen once. The source of this sequence is a human donor with high-grade serous ovarian cancer. The V call is TRBV2, the J call TRBJ2-1; 13 bases fit TRBD2. The material sequenced was tumor tissue. CDR3 DNA: TGTGCCAGCACGGGACTAGCGGGAAACCGGTACAATGAGCAGTTCTTC. It is translated as CASTGLAGNRYNEQFF.